These T cell receptor beta chains were read from a single sample in a study of PD-1 blockade in classical Hodgkin lymphoma. Sequencing used immunoSEQ multiplex PCR; TCRdb keeps in-frame clones, though not all of them. The sample shows tens of thousands of clones, roughly 78% of them seen only once. The source material was peripheral blood mononuclear cells (PBMCs), sampled at baseline. Receptors originate from a human donor with classical Hodgkin lymphoma. CDR3s include the opening cysteine and the closing phenylalanine or tryptophan. The order of the fields is D gene, J gene, V gene, clone size, CDR3 protein, CDR3 DNA. A D gene is named only where the DNA matches it firmly. Rows may omit the clone size; those that give it use once, few, many or a size class.

.	TRBJ2-1	TRBV20-1	.	CSAREAVEQFF	TGCAGTGCTAGAGAGGCGGTCGAGCAGTTCTTC
.	TRBJ1-5	TRBV7-8	.	CASTPLGAGRVEYQPQHF	TGTGCCAGCACCCCCTTGGGTGCGGGGCGAGTAGAGTATCAGCCCCAGCATTTT
.	TRBJ1-1	TRBV4-3	.	CASSQDEVAWTEAFF	TGCGCCAGCAGCCAAGATGAAGTAGCATGGACTGAAGCTTTCTTT
.	TRBJ2-7	TRBV10-3	few	CAISEGGDEQYF	TGTGCCATCAGTGAGGGCGGGGACGAGCAGTACTTC
.	TRBJ1-2	TRBV6-6	.	CASSYSPTVSYGYTF	TGTGCCAGCAGTTACTCTCCGACAGTATCCTATGGCTACACCTTC
.	TRBJ1-5	TRBV7-2	.	CASSDSNQPQHF	TGTGCCAGCAGCGATAGCAATCAGCCCCAGCATTTT
TRBD1	TRBJ2-2	TRBV2	.	CASSRDRSSNTGELFF	TGTGCCAGCAGCCGGGACAGGAGTTCGAACACCGGGGAGCTGTTTTTT
.	TRBJ1-6	TRBV7-9	.	CASSLSGQGLLSLHF	TGTGCCAGCAGCTTAAGTGGGCAGGGACTACTGTCCCTCCACTTT
TRBD2	TRBJ2-2	TRBV5-6	.	CASSPAGETGELFF	TGTGCCAGCAGCCCGGCGGGGGAGACCGGGGAGCTGTTTTTT
.	TRBJ2-7	TRBV6-1	.	CASSRNREVSYEQYF	TGTGCCAGCAGTCGTAACAGGGAGGTGTCCTACGAGCAGTACTTC
.	TRBJ2-5	TRBV9	.	CASSAGPGKTQYF	TGTGCCAGCAGCGCGGGGCCTGGGAAGACCCAGTACTTC
TRBD2	TRBJ2-2	TRBV4-2	.	CASSQLLAGNTGELFF	TGTGCCAGCAGCCAGTTACTAGCGGGAAACACCGGGGAGCTGTTTTTT
.	TRBJ2-1	TRBV14	once	CASSRQIEGEQFF	TGTGCCAGCAGCCGTCAGATCGAAGGTGAGCAGTTCTTC
.	TRBJ2-2	TRBV19	.	CASSNRDARELFF	TGTGCCAGTAGTAACCGGGACGCCAGGGAGCTGTTTTTT
.	TRBJ1-1	TRBV2	.	CASKLDLNTEAFF	TGTGCCAGCAAATTGGATCTCAACACTGAAGCTTTCTTT
.	TRBJ2-7	TRBV13	.	CASSLEGAALPSYEQYF	TGTGCCAGCAGCTTAGAAGGGGCCGCATTACCTTCCTACGAGCAGTACTTC
TRBD1	TRBJ2-3	TRBV6-6	once	CASSITGEDTQYF	TGTGCCAGCAGTATCACAGGGGAAGATACGCAGTATTTT
.	TRBJ1-2	TRBV7-2	.	CASSLARGGYTF	TGTGCCAGCAGCCTCGCTCGAGGTGGCTACACCTTC
TRBD2	TRBJ2-5	TRBV2	.	CASSASGGLGETQYF	TGTGCCAGCAGTGCTAGCGGGGGCCTGGGAGAGACCCAGTACTTC
.	TRBJ2-3	TRBV7-6	.	CASSTPGDTQYF	TGTGCCAGCAGCACACCGGGTGATACGCAGTATTTT
TRBD2	TRBJ2-6	TRBV18	.	CASSLQGLVTGANVLTF	TGTGCCAGCTCTCTACAGGGACTAGTCACCGGGGCCAACGTCCTGACTTTC
.	TRBJ2-7	TRBV6-6	.	CASHGGAGGYEQYF	TGTGCCAGTCATGGAGGGGCAGGGGGCTACGAGCAGTACTTC
.	TRBJ2-7	TRBV2	once	CASSQHRDGSYEQYF	TGTGCCAGCAGTCAACACCGTGACGGGTCCTACGAGCAGTACTTC
TRBD2	TRBJ2-1	TRBV27	.	CASSATSGYEQFF	TGTGCCAGCAGTGCGACTAGCGGGTATGAGCAGTTCTTC
.	TRBJ2-1	TRBV9	.	CASNQGQSYNEQFF	TGTGCCAGCAACCAGGGCCAATCCTACAATGAGCAGTTCTTC
.	TRBJ2-5	TRBV7-9	.	CASSWAPEEETQYF	TGTGCCAGCAGCTGGGCCCCCGAGGAAGAGACCCAGTACTTC